This T cell receptor beta chain was retrieved from a study of blood T cell repertoires in COVID-19. About the study: Samples of COVID-19 (acute and convalescent) were obtained from the United States, Italy and Spain. The analysed material was cDNA or gDNA that came from T cells, B-cell-depleted T cells, or PBMCs.

Unmatched junction bases numbered 14, after V lost 4 bases and J lost 8 bases. The CDR3 has 16 residues. The germline V gene has CDR1 SGHKS and CDR2 YYEKEE (reference sequence). Authors' processing steps: Nucleated cell number was recorded as an estimate derived from reference gene primer amplification. Clones were sequenced by immunoSEQ multiplex PCR, and TCRdb holds only the in-frame ones, with some missing. The DNA gave D and trimming, while V, J and clone size come from that table. The sample holds fewer than 200,000 clones, around 84% seen once. V is TRBV5-5 and J is TRBJ1-2, with 10 positions matching TRBD1. The source material was peripheral blood. The receptor was isolated from a man aged 35-49 years with acute or convalescent COVID-19. CDR3 residues: CASSPNPGTGAQGYTF. CDR3 in DNA: TGTGCCAGCAGCCCTAACCCCGGGACAGGGGCACAGGGCTACACCTTC.